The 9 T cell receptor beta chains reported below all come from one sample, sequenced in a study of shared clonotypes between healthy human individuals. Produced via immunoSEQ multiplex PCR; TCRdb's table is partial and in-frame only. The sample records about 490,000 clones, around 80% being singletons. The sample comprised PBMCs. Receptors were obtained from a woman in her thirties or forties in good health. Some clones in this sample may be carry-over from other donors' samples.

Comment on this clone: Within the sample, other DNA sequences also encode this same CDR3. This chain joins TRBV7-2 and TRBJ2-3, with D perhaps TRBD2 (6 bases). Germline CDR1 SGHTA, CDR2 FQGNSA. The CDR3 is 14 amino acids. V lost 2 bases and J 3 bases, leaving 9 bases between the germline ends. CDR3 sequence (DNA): TGTGCCAGCAGCTTATCAAGCGGGACAGATACGCAGTATTTT. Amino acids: CASSLSSGTDTQYF.

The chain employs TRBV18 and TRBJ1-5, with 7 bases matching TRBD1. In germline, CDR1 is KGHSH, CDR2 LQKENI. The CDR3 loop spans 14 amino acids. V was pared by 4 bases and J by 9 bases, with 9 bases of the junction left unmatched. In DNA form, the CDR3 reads TGTGCCAGCTCACAGAGAACAGGGGATCCGCCCCAGCATTTT. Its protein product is CASSQRTGDPPQHF. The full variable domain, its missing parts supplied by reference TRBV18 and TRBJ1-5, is NAGVMQNPRHLVRRRGQEARLRCSPMKGHSHVYWYRQLPEEGLKFMVYLQKENIIDESGMPKERFSAEFPKEGPSILRIQQVVRGDSAAYFCASSQRTGDPPQHFGDGTRLSIL.

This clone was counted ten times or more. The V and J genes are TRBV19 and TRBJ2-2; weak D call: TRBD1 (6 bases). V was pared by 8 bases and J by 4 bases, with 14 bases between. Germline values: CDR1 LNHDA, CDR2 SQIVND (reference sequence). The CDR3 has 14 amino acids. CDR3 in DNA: TGTGCCAGTCGACTACAGGGTACCACCGGGGAGCTGTTTTTT. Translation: CASRLQGTTGELFF.

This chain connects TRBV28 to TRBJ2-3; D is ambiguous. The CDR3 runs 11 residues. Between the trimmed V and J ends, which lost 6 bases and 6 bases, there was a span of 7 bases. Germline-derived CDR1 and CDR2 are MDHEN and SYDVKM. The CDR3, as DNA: TGTGCCAGCAGCCCTAGGGATACGCAGTATTTT. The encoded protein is CASSPRDTQYF.

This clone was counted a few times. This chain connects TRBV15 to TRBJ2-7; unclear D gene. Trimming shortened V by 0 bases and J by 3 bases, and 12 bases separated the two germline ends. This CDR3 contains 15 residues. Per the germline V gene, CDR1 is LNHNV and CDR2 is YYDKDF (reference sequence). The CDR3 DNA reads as TGTGCCACCAGCAGAGAAAAAGGTGTAAGCTACGAGCAGTACTTC. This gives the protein CATSREKGVSYEQYF.

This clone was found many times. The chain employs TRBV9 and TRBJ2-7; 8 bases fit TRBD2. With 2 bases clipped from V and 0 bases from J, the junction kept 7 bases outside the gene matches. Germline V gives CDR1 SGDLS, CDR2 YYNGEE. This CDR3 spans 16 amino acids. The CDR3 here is CASSVGSGVSSYEQYF. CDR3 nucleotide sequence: TGTGCCAGCAGCGTGGGTAGCGGGGTAAGCTCCTACGAGCAGTACTTC.

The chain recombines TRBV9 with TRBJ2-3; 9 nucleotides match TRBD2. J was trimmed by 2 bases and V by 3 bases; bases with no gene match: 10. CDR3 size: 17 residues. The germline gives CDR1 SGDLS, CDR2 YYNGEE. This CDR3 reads CASSAGGSGGLTDTQYF. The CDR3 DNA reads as TGTGCCAGCAGCGCCGGGGGTAGCGGGGGACTCACAGATACGCAGTATTTT.

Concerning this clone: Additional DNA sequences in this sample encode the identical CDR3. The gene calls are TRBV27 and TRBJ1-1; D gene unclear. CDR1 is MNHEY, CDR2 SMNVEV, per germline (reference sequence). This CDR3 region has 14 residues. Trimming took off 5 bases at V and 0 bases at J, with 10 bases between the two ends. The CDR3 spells CASSLNRVNTEAFF. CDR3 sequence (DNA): TGTGCCAGCAGTCTCAACAGAGTGAACACTGAAGCTTTCTTT.

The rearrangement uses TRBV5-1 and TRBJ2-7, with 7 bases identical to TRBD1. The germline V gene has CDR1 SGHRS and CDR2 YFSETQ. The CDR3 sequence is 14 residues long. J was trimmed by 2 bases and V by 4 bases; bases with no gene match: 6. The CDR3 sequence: CASSDGQATYEQYF. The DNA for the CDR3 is TGCGCCAGCAGCGATGGACAGGCCACCTACGAGCAGTACTTC. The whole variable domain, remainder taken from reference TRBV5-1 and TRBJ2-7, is KAGVTQTPRYLIKTRGQQVTLSCSPISGHRSVSWYQQTPGQGLQFLFEYFSETQRNKGNFPGRFSGRQFSNSRSEMNVSTLELGDSALYLCASSDGQATYEQYFGPGTRLTVT.